The clone carrying this TCR beta chain came up a few times. Its target is unknown. The sample is drawn from a study of T cell repertoires in cytomegalovirus infection. Across the whole study: Newly reported HLA-C-restricted and thoroughly characterized HLA-B-restricted CMV epitopes were employed. Through public TCR beta signatures, both CMV infection and matching HLA type were indicated. Study conclusions and caveats: The response measured ex vivo was dominated by TCR beta clonotypes (HLA-C-restricted and CMV-specific). Summed frequency of shared TCR beta families picked out CMV carriers who also had the relevant HLA.

TCRdb reanalysed the reads using MiXCR and keeps one entry per CDR3 protein. Counted here are fewer than 950,000 distinct CDR3 sequences, around a third occurring once; the ten biggest clones make up roughly 12%. CDR3 size: 17 residues. CDR1 and CDR2 (germline): LNHNV, YYDKDF (reference sequence). V gave up 6 bases and J gave up 4 bases, with 24 bases separating them. The rearrangement uses TRBV15 and TRBJ1-2, with D perhaps TRBD1 (6 bases). The material was cultured CD8+ T cells from PBMCs, obtained from culture after CMV antigen stimulation. The source is a human donor in good health (CMV status not recorded). Some clones in this sample may be carry-over from other donors' samples. CDR3 region: CATRGGVLEGGVYGYTF. The CDR3 region has the DNA TGTGCCACCAGAGGGGGAGTTTTAGAGGGTGGCGTCTATGGCTACACCTTC. Variable domain in full (rest from reference TRBV15 and TRBJ1-2): DAMVIQNPRYQVTQFGKPVTLSCSQTLNHNVMYWYQQKSSQAPKLLFHYYDKDFNNEADTPDNFQSRRPNTSFCFLDIRSPGLGDTAMYLCATRGGVLEGGVYGYTFGSGTRLTVV.